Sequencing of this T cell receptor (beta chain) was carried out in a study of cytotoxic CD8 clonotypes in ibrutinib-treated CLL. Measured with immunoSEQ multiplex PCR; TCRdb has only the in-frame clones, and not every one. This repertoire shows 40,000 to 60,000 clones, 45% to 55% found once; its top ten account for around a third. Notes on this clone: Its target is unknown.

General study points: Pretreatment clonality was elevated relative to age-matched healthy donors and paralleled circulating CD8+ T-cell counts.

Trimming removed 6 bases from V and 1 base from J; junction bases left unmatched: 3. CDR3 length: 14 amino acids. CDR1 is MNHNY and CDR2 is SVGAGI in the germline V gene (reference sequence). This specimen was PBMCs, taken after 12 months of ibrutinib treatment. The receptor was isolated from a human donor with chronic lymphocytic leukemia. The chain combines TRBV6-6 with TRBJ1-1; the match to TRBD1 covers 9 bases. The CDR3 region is CASSLTGGNTEAFF. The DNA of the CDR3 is TGTGCCAGCAGCCTGACAGGGGGGAACACTGAAGCTTTCTTT.